Below, 4 T cell receptor gamma chains from the same sample are listed, as sequenced in a study of gammadelta T cells in human blood. TCRdb repeated clone calling on the RT-PCR reads with CATT. Counted here are more than 200 gamma-chain clones, 1% to 1.5% occurring once; the ten biggest clones make up roughly 32%. Material for sequencing was non-Vgamma9Vdelta2 gamma-delta T cells from infant blood. Receptor source: a human donor.

Relative to its sample, this clone is large. J is TRGJ1 or TRGJ2 and V is TRGV8. The CDR3 runs 12 residues. The germline V gene has CDR1 VENAVY and CDR2 YDSYNSRV. The ends lost 0 bases at V and 7 bases at J; junction bases unmatched: 3. This CDR3 is CATWDRQYKKLF. DNA of the CDR3: TGTGCCACCTGGGATAGGCAATATAAGAAACTCTTT.

To note about this clone: The protein in TCRdb stems from a much larger clone and differs at residue 4 from this DNA's translation, likely a read error; here the protein is translated from the DNA. The chain joins TRGV3 to TRGJ1 or TRGJ2. The CDR3 totals 13 residues. The germline gives CDR1 VTNTFY, CDR2 YDVSTARD (reference sequence). This CDR3 is CATGDRQFYKKLF. The CDR3 nucleotides read TGTGCCACCGGGGACAGGCAGTTTTATAAGAAACTCTTT.

By sample share, this clone is large. The V call is TRGV4, the J call TRGJ1 or TRGJ2. This CDR3 is 11 amino acids long. After removal of 5 bases from V and 4 bases from J, the junction contained 2 bases not matched to a gene. Germline V gene sequence: CDR1 EGSTGY, CDR2 YDSYTSSV. The CDR3 is CATWGYYKKLF. The DNA of the CDR3 is TGTGCCACCTGGGGATATTATAAGAAACTCTTT.

By proportion, this clone is large. The J gene is TRGJP2, the V gene TRGV10. TRGV10 is an ORF, and what it does is uncertain. CDR3 size: 16 residues. V shed 8 bases, J shed 0 bases, and the junction held 10 bases outside the gene matches. The CDR3 bases are TGTGCTGCGTGGGATCCGACATATAGTAGTGATTGGATCAAGACGTTT. The encoded protein is CAAWDPTYSSDWIKTF.